This T cell receptor (beta chain) was profiled in a study of shared clonotypes between healthy human individuals. Germline loops: CDR1 LNHNV, CDR2 YYDKDF (reference sequence). V dropped 3 bases and J dropped 2 bases, with 21 bases sitting between them. The CDR3 has 18 residues. TCRdb's table, derived via immunoSEQ multiplex PCR, lists solely in-frame clones and lacks some. The table records over a million clones, 96% of them present only once. The chain is built from TRBV15 and TRBJ2-3, with D perhaps matching TRBD2 (6 bases). Specimen: naive CD4+ T cells sorted from blood. The subset was: CD45RA+ positively selected. This TCR was recovered from a man between 25 and 39 years old in good health. In DNA form, the CDR3 reads TGTGCCACCAGCAGGGTTTACGCGGGGCTCGCTCTCACAGATACGCAGTATTTT. Amino acid sequence: CATSRVYAGLALTDTQYF. Filled out from reference TRBV15 and TRBJ2-3, the complete variable domain reads DAMVIQNPRYQVTQFGKPVTLSCSQTLNHNVMYWYQQKSSQAPKLLFHYYDKDFNNEADTPDNFQSRRPNTSFCFLDIRSPGLGDTAMYLCATSRVYAGLALTDTQYFGPGTRLTVL.